The 10 T cell receptor beta chains in this list originate from one sample, sequenced in a study of somatic mutations in cytotoxic T cells in rheumatoid arthritis. The protocol was immunoSEQ multiplex PCR, while the TCRdb copy is restricted to in-frame clones and leaves out a portion. The sample lists 5,000 or so clones, almost 80% occurring once. Material: CD8+ T cells sorted from blood. Receptors were obtained from an adult with rheumatoid arthritis.

The gene calls are TRBV25-1 and TRBJ2-2; no clear D gene. This CDR3 region has 14 residues. Trimming took 0 bases from V and 5 from J, leaving 7 bases between them. Germline CDR1 and CDR2: MGHDK and SYGVNS. This CDR3 reads CASSEYLGTGELFF. In DNA, the CDR3 is TGTGCCAGCAGTGAATATTTAGGAACCGGGGAGCTGTTTTTT.

V gene TRBV20-1 combines with J gene TRBJ1-1; D not certain. Between the trimmed V and J ends, which lost 8 bases and 4 bases, there was a span of 5 bases. CDR3 size: 9 residues. The germline CDR1 and CDR2 sequences are DFQATT and SNEGSKA (reference sequence). CDR3 DNA: TGCAGTTCAATCACTGAAGCTTTCTTT. Amino acids: CSSITEAFF.

A single count supports this clone. The chain links TRBV7-6 to TRBJ1-1; a weak D match, TRBD1 (5 bases). CDR3 length: 13 residues. CDR1 and CDR2 from the germline V gene are SGHVS and FNYEAQ. The V gene lost 5 bases and the J gene lost 4 bases, with 11 bases spanning the gap. The CDR3 DNA reads as TGTGCCAGCAGCCTTCAGGGCGCCACTGAAGCTTTCTTT. Protein product: CASSLQGATEAFF.

The count of this clone is one. The chain is built from TRBV27 and TRBJ1-5; D remains ambiguous. The V gene lost 3 bases and the J gene lost 4 bases, with 10 bases spanning the gap. The CDR3 runs 14 residues. Germline V lookup: CDR1 MNHEY, CDR2 SMNVEV (reference sequence). The CDR3 region is CASSFGAENQPQHF. The CDR3 nucleotides read TGTGCCAGCAGTTTTGGCGCGGAGAATCAGCCCCAGCATTTT.

This chain joins TRBV30 and TRBJ1-1; D is perhaps TRBD1 (5 bases). The V end lost 4 bases, the J end lost 5 bases, and 11 bases lay between the germline ends. There are 12 residues in the CDR3. Germline CDR1 GTSNPN, CDR2 SVGIG (reference sequence). For the CDR3, the DNA is TGTGCCTGGATAGCCGGGGGGACTGAAGCTTTCTTT. Its protein product is CAWIAGGTEAFF.

This sequence joins TRBV19 and TRBJ2-1, with D maybe TRBD2 (7 bases). V was pared by 5 bases and J by 5 bases, with 10 bases between. The CDR3 length is 13 residues. CDR1 and CDR2 (germline): LNHDA, SQIVND (reference sequence). CDR3 protein: CASSVGGDNEQFF. In DNA form, the CDR3 reads TGTGCCAGTAGTGTAGGGGGGGACAATGAGCAGTTCTTC.

The CDR3 here is CASSLLAGEYNEQFF. The CDR3, as DNA: TGTGCCAGCAGCTTACTAGCGGGGGAATACAATGAGCAGTTCTTC. V usage is TRBV7-8 and J usage is TRBJ2-1; TRBD2 matches at 10 bases. The CDR3 is made up of 15 amino acids. Germline V lookup: CDR1 SGHVS, CDR2 FQNEAQ. J gave up 4 bases and V 2 bases, and 2 bases lay outside the gene matches.

This rearrangement joins TRBV7-3 to TRBJ2-2; D is perhaps TRBD1 (6 bases). This CDR3 comprises 15 residues. The germline V gene encodes CDR1 SGHTA and CDR2 FQGTGA. Deletions cut 6 bases from V and 3 bases from J, with 14 bases between. In DNA, the CDR3 is TGTGCCAGCAGTCACGGGACATCGGACACCGGGGAGCTGTTTTTT. Its protein is CASSHGTSDTGELFF.

The chain joins TRBV4-3 to TRBJ1-2; 9 bases match TRBD1. Trimming removed 3 bases from V and 6 bases from J; junction bases left unmatched: 2. The CDR3 runs to 13 residues. Germline CDR1 is LGHNA and CDR2 is YSLEER. The CDR3 reads CASSHRDRDGYTF. Here the CDR3 DNA reads TGCGCCAGCAGCCACCGGGACAGGGATGGCTACACCTTC.

Regarding this clone: An end of the junction does not agree with germline; a read error may underlie this. The gene calls are TRBV7-2 and TRBJ2-2; 10 nucleotides match TRBD2. The length of the CDR3 is 16 residues. Germline CDR1 SGHTA, CDR2 FQGNSA. In DNA, the CDR3 is TGTGCCAGCAGCCTCGGAATAGCGGGGGGCCCCGGGGGGCTGTTTTTT. It encodes CASSLGIAGGPGGLFF.